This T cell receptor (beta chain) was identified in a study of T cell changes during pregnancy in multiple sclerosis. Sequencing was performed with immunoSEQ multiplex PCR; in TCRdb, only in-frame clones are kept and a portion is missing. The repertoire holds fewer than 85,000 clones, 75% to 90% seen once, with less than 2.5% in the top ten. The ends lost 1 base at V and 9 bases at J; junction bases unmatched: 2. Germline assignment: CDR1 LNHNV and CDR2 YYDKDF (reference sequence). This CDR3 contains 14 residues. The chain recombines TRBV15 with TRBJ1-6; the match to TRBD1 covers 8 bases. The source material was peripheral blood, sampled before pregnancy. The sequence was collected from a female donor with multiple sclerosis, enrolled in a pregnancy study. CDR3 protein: CATSRADRGSPLHF. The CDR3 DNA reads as TGTGCCACCAGCAGAGCAGACAGGGGTTCACCCCTCCACTTT.